A single sample is the source of the 25 T cell receptor beta chains below, sequenced in a study of shared clonotypes between healthy human individuals. Here immunoSEQ multiplex PCR was the method, and the copy in TCRdb shows in-frame clones only, minus some. The table lists 900,000 to 1,200,000 clones, approximately 80% of them singletons. The sequenced sample consisted of memory CD4+ T cells from PBMCs. The subset: CD45RA-negative fraction. The source is a man aged 18 to 29 in good health. Some clones in this sample may be carry-over from other donors' samples.

The rearrangement links TRBV29-1 to TRBJ2-5; 11 nucleotides line up with TRBD1. The CDR3 contains 13 residues. In germline, CDR1 is SQVTM, CDR2 ANQGSEA. Trimming took 7 bases from V and 10 from J; bases not matched to a gene: 11. The CDR3 loop reads CSGALRDRGSQYF. As DNA, the CDR3 is TGCAGCGGCGCCCTCCGGGACAGGGGGAGCCAGTACTTC.

The chain combines TRBV15 with TRBJ2-1; possible D gene TRBD2, 6 bases. The germline CDR1 and CDR2 sequences are LNHNV and YYDKDF (reference sequence). The CDR3 runs 20 residues. With 2 bases removed from V and 1 base from J, the gap between germline ends came to 24 bases. CDR3 sequence (DNA): TGTGCCACCAGCAGACAAACTAGCTCCCAAGCGAGGACATCCTACAATGAGCAGTTCTTC. Its protein is CATSRQTSSQARTSYNEQFF.

The chain couples TRBV18 to TRBJ2-7, with D perhaps being TRBD1 or TRBD2 (6 bases each). The length of the CDR3 is 16 residues. Trimming shortened V by 6 bases and J by 2 bases, and 20 bases separated the two germline ends. Per the germline V gene, CDR1 is KGHSH and CDR2 is LQKENI. The CDR3 loop is CASSARGDGGPYEQYF. The CDR3 coding sequence is TGTGCCAGCTCCGCACGAGGAGACGGGGGCCCCTACGAGCAGTACTTC.

This clone came up a few times. V and J are TRBV30 and TRBJ2-5; the D is unclear. Per germline, CDR1 GTSNPN and CDR2 SVGIG (reference sequence). The ends were cut back, 0 bases at V and 5 bases at J, with 7 bases in the middle. CDR3 length: 12 amino acids. The CDR3 here is CAWSVGAETQYF. CDR3 DNA sequence: TGTGCCTGGAGTGTAGGCGCGGAGACCCAGTACTTC.

In this sample, this clone turned up a few times. The V gene is TRBV5-1, the J gene TRBJ2-5, with D possibly being TRBD2 (5 bases). The germline V gene encodes CDR1 SGHRS and CDR2 YFSETQ. The V end lost 5 bases, the J end lost 5 bases, and 19 bases lay between the germline ends. This CDR3 comprises 15 residues. This CDR3 reads CASREGTPRMETQYF. CDR3 sequence (DNA): TGCGCCAGCAGAGAGGGTACCCCGAGGATGGAGACCCAGTACTTC.

The chain links TRBV30 to TRBJ2-2; D is possibly TRBD1 (5 bases). Looked up from germline, CDR1 is GTSNPN and CDR2 is SVGIG (reference sequence). V was trimmed by 5 bases and J by 0 bases, leaving 19 bases between them. This CDR3 has 17 amino acids. The CDR3 DNA is TGTGCCTGGGCGGCCAGGGCCGTTTACGCGAACACCGGGGAGCTGTTTTTT. It translates to CAWAARAVYANTGELFF.

The rearrangement links TRBV7-3 to TRBJ1-2; 10 nucleotides agree with TRBD1. CDR1 is SGHTA, CDR2 FQGTGA, per germline. This CDR3 has 15 residues. V gave up 5 bases and J gave up 8 bases; unmatched junction bases: 11. The CDR3: CASSPVGDRGRGYTF. The DNA of the CDR3 is TGTGCCAGCAGCCCAGTTGGGGACAGGGGCAGAGGCTACACCTTC.

The gene calls are TRBV9 and TRBJ2-7; 9 bases are shared with TRBD1. Germline V gives CDR1 SGDLS, CDR2 YYNGEE. This CDR3 region has 15 residues. V shed 4 bases and J 2 bases; nucleotides not matched to a gene: 7. Here the CDR3 reads CASSRRTGVAYEQYF. The CDR3 region has the DNA TGTGCCAGCAGCCGCCGGACAGGGGTGGCCTACGAGCAGTACTTC.

V gene TRBV30 combines with J gene TRBJ2-1, with 12 positions matching TRBD1. J gave up 6 bases and V 3 bases, and 3 bases lay outside the gene matches. Germline V gene data show CDR1 as GTSNPN and CDR2 as SVGIG (reference sequence). This CDR3 is built from 14 residues. The CDR3 region is CAWRPGQGANEQFF. CDR3 nucleotides: TGTGCCTGGAGGCCGGGACAGGGGGCCAATGAGCAGTTCTTC.

This sequence joins TRBV6-5 and TRBJ1-2; D uncertain. V dropped 4 bases and J dropped 4 bases, with 10 bases sitting between them. Germline V gives CDR1 MNHEY, CDR2 SVGAGI. This CDR3 region has 13 residues. CDR3 DNA: TGTGCCAGCAGTTCGCGGGGTCGCTATGGCTACACCTTC. It codes for CASSSRGRYGYTF.

In its sample, this clone was seen once. The chain uses TRBV27 and TRBJ2-7, with TRBD2 identical over 11 bases. This CDR3 has 14 amino acids. Trimming at V came to 7 bases and at J to 3 bases, leaving 5 bases not matched to a gene. Germline V CDR1 and CDR2: MNHEY, SMNVEV (reference sequence). The CDR3 reads CASTRLAGNYEQYF. CDR3 coding DNA: TGTGCCAGCACTCGACTAGCGGGGAACTACGAGCAGTACTTC.

This clone was counted once. V and J are TRBV18 and TRBJ2-1; 7 bases are a match to TRBD1. Germline CDR1 KGHSH, CDR2 LQKENI. J gave up 3 bases and V 4 bases, and 6 bases lay outside the gene matches. This CDR3 has 15 amino acids. The CDR3 DNA reads TGTGCCAGCTCACAGAAAGGGACAGACTACAATGAGCAGTTCTTC. This translates into CASSQKGTDYNEQFF.

The genes are TRBV7-8 and TRBJ1-3; D might be TRBD1 (6 bases). In germline, CDR1 is SGHVS, CDR2 FQNEAQ. This CDR3 region has 16 residues. The ends were cut back, 7 bases at V and 3 bases at J, with 19 bases in the middle. The CDR3 DNA sequence: TGTGCCAGCAAACCACAGGGTCCGATCGGTGGAAACACCATATATTTT. Translated: CASKPQGPIGGNTIYF.

In the case of this clone: Other DNA sequences of this sample code for an identical CDR3. This rearrangement joins TRBV7-9 to TRBJ2-7, with TRBD2 as a possible D gene (5 bases). Trimming stripped 3 bases from V and 3 bases from J, with 9 bases between. The CDR3 extends over 13 amino acids. Germline CDR1 is SEHNR and CDR2 is FQNEAQ (reference sequence). In DNA, the CDR3 is TGTGCCAGCAGCTTCGGTGGGAGCTACGAGCAGTACTTC. Translation gives CASSFGGSYEQYF.

The chain links TRBV28 to TRBJ1-1, with D unresolved. The germline V gene encodes CDR1 MDHEN and CDR2 SYDVKM. The CDR3 totals 12 residues. Trimming removed 7 bases at V and 1 base at J, with 7 bases between. CDR3 nucleotide sequence: TGTGCCAGCACGGAGTCGAACACTGAAGCTTTCTTT. It codes for CASTESNTEAFF.

The chain couples TRBV4-1 to TRBJ2-1, with D possibly matching TRBD1 (5 bases). The CDR3 loop spans 17 amino acids. CDR1 and CDR2 from the germline V gene are MGHRA and YSYEKL. The V gene lost 4 bases and the J gene lost 9 bases, with 25 bases spanning the gap. The CDR3 sequence is CASSPRLGVQVNSEQFF. The CDR3 nucleotides are TGCGCCAGCAGCCCACGGCTAGGGGTACAGGTGAATAGTGAGCAGTTCTTC.

The chain uses TRBV7-8 and TRBJ2-1, with 12 bases fitting TRBD1. V was clipped by 5 bases and J by 10 bases; unmatched bases: 18. The CDR3 is 18 amino acids. Germline CDR1 and CDR2: SGHVS and FQNEAQ. CDR3 sequence: CASSQGTGGPYRKGEQFF. In DNA form, the CDR3 reads TGTGCCAGCAGCCAAGGGACAGGGGGCCCCTACCGTAAAGGAGAGCAGTTCTTC.

This clone was seen a handful of times. The rearrangement uses TRBV18 and TRBJ2-1, with D possibly TRBD1 on 6 matching bases. This CDR3 contains 12 residues. The V gene lost 4 bases and the J gene lost 10 bases, with 11 bases spanning the gap. Germline assignment: CDR1 KGHSH and CDR2 LQKENI. CDR3 DNA sequence: TGTGCCAGCTCACTCCCTGGGGGCGAGCAGTTCTTC. It codes for CASSLPGGEQFF.

This chain connects TRBV23-1 to TRBJ2-5; 8 bases line up with TRBD1. TRBV23-1 is recorded as an ORF, its role being uncertain. V lost 0 bases, J lost 5 bases, and 11 bases stayed unmatched. This CDR3 spans 17 amino acids. CDR3 nucleotide sequence: TGCGCCAGCAGTCAATCGACCCCCCGACAGGGGAGGGAGACCCAGTACTTC. The encoded protein is CASSQSTPRQGRETQYF.

The chain carries TRBV18 and TRBJ1-1, with 7 bases lining up with TRBD1. V was pared by 4 bases and J by 1 base, with 6 bases of the junction left unmatched. The CDR3 is 15 residues long. The germline V gene has CDR1 KGHSH and CDR2 LQKENI. The CDR3 DNA sequence: TGTGCCAGCTCACTGGGACAGCCTCAGAACACTGAAGCTTTCTTT. Protein: CASSLGQPQNTEAFF.

This rearrangement joins TRBV7-8 to TRBJ2-7, with D hard to call. The CDR3 consists of 13 residues. V was clipped by 1 base and J by 5 bases, with 9 bases between them. The germline V gene encodes CDR1 SGHVS and CDR2 FQNEAQ. The CDR3 DNA sequence: TGTGCCAGCAGCTTAGTAAGTCTTAACGAGCAGTACTTC. This codes for CASSLVSLNEQYF.

This chain connects TRBV30 to TRBJ1-1; possibly TRBD1 for D (6 bases). V lost 3 bases and J lost 4, with 9 bases in between. The CDR3 has 12 amino acids. Germline assignment: CDR1 GTSNPN and CDR2 SVGIG (reference sequence). CDR3 region: CAWSTGSTEAFF. The CDR3 DNA sequence: TGTGCCTGGAGCACAGGGTCCACTGAAGCTTTCTTT.

The J gene is TRBJ2-3, the V gene TRBV5-1; tentative D call: TRBD1 (6 bases). V lost 0 bases to trimming and J lost 1 base, with 9 bases between them. The CDR3 is 15 amino acids. Germline V CDR1 and CDR2: SGHRS, YFSETQ. CDR3: CASSLVDSRTDTQYF. CDR3 nucleotides: TGCGCCAGCAGCTTGGTGGACAGCCGCACAGATACGCAGTATTTT.

V is TRBV6-5 and J is TRBJ1-2; D not resolved. Trimming stripped 2 bases from V and 0 bases from J, with 13 bases between. The CDR3 is 16 amino acids. The germline V gene encodes CDR1 MNHEY and CDR2 SVGAGI. CDR3 region: CASSYGFTSPNYGYTF. CDR3 in DNA: TGTGCCAGCAGTTACGGGTTTACCAGCCCTAACTATGGCTACACCTTC.

The chain carries TRBV7-2 and TRBJ1-5; 10 bases fit TRBD1. After removal of 1 base from V and 7 bases from J, the junction contained 4 bases not matched to a gene. The CDR3 sequence is 15 residues long. CDR1 SGHTA and CDR2 FQGNSA come from the germline V gene. The CDR3 region has the DNA TGTGCCAGCAGCTTAGTTGGGACAGGGGCACAGCCCCAGCATTTT. It encodes CASSLVGTGAQPQHF.